This T cell receptor (beta chain) was found in a study of T cell responses to AZD1222 COVID-19 vaccine (dated by TCRdb to 2020 to 2022). About the full investigation: AZD1222 recipients with second doses at about 4 weeks or about 12 weeks were pooled, because spike-specific TCR depth and breadth did not differ between schedules. A total of 233 trial participants underwent TCR sequencing, of whom nearly 210 received two doses of AZD1222 and 26 received two doses of the MenACWY control vaccine. Enrollment into the trials was organized by age into subgroups of 18-55, 56-69 and 70-plus years, and those subgroups contained approximately 150, 30 and 60 TCR-sequenced participants, respectively.

The sample's time point label is to be understood as: baseline before first vaccination. Vaccinee samples came from UK trials COV001 and COV002, including a single-blind randomized controlled phase 2/3 trial of AZD1222 (ChAdOx1 nCoV-19) in healthy adults. For TCRbeta chain sequencing, PBMC samples from trial participants were taken at day 0 and at day 28 after the second dose. The full study reports these points: The whole spike protein was spanned by vaccine-associated CD4 TCRs, and dominant responses were seen in regions 160-218 and 743-854. Conclusions about previously exposed vaccinees were limited because only six or seven AZD1222 recipients were SARS-CoV-2 seropositive at baseline. Participants were mostly white British, with more females than males. The authors suggested clonal diversity may have been underestimated. Spike-specific TCR breadth and depth rose significantly after two AZD1222 doses compared with day 0 and with MenACWY recipients. Because no day 14 peak-response samples were available, the repertoires could be characterized only after the peak T cell response. In the small 56-69-year group, the increase in depth fell short of significance, most likely because of low power. Epitopes outside the regions mutated in the B.1.351 and B.1.1.7 variants were reportedly recognized by nearly half of the unique spike-specific TCRs.

Comments on this clone: The target of this receptor is not known. The sample holds no much larger clone one base away, and base qualities are not on file.

Trimming removed 1 base from V and 5 bases from J, leaving 8 bases between the germline ends. The germline V gene encodes CDR1 LGHDT and CDR2 YNNKEL (reference sequence). The cysteine opens and the phenylalanine closes a CDR3 of 13 amino acids. Here the CDR3 DNA is all that survives: 39 bases in frame from base 1. The CDR3 regions of human TCRbeta chains were analyzed by immunosequencing. In the original analysis: Repertoire TCRs were matched against a reference library of SARS-CoV-2-specific TCRs generated with the MIRA antigen-specificity platform. Breadth was defined as the fraction of unique TCRs that were SARS-CoV-2-associated. Depth was defined as the fraction of total T cells that were SARS-CoV-2-associated. Using the MIRA data, each spike-specific TCR was assigned both to the spike region to which the TCR was reactive and to a CD4 or CD8 class. Log10-transformed breadth and depth values were compared by one-way ANOVA with Sidak's multiple comparisons tests. Imported from immuneACCESS, the table was reduced by TCRdb to in-frame sequences with V and J called. These copies leave out some clones; in studies compared against another copy, an unresolved V gene accounts for under half, and the cause of the remainder is not known. V, J and clone size are those of that table, while D and trimming were read from the DNA. This sample holds fewer than 180,000 clones; roughly 94% were observed only once. The top ten hold over 0.95% of the sample.

This receptor was obtained from an adult in good health. The rearranged chain carries TRBV3-1 (or the pseudogene TRBV3-2) and TRBJ2-5, and the D gene may be TRBD2, 6 bases matching. The starting material was peripheral blood, obtained on day 0 of AZD1222 vaccination. CDR3 reads: CASSQGLGETQYF. The DNA reads TGTGCCAGCAGCCAAGGACTAGGGGAGACCCAGTACTTC.